Given below is one T cell receptor beta chain in context. What it binds is unknown. The data originate from a study of shared clonotypes between healthy human individuals. CDR3 length: 14 residues. V was clipped by 4 bases and J by 2 bases, with 12 bases between them. The germline gives CDR1 SGHRS, CDR2 YFSETQ. Whole-study findings and limits: The study drew on few donors, limiting represented genetic and exposure-history diversity.

Clones were sequenced by immunoSEQ multiplex PCR, and TCRdb holds only the in-frame ones, with some missing. The sample includes about 1.5 million clones, approximately 97% of them seen just once. Sequencing was performed on naive CD4+ T cells sorted from blood. Subset noted: CD45RA+ positively selected. The TCR sequence derives from a man under 40 in good health. The gene calls are TRBV5-1 and TRBJ2-5; maybe TRBD2 (6 bases). The CDR3 region has the DNA TGCGCCAGCAGCACCCCCGGGAGACAAGAGACCCAGTACTTC. Protein product: CASSTPGRQETQYF.